This T cell receptor (beta chain) originates from a study of identical twins. This clonotype was observed at least ten times. Antigen unknown. The donor group consisted entirely of healthy Caucasians. Template switching supplied a universal primer site; unique molecular identifiers were carried on the cDNA. From the 5' RACE reads, TCRdb called clonotypes with MiXCR, one entry per CDR3 protein. The sample carries about 450,000 distinct CDR3 sequences, roughly 18% recorded once. General study findings and limits: Within cord blood, abundant beta clonotypes carried fewer insertions, but memory repertoires showed no such trend. Recombination models fit unrelated individuals' TCR alpha sharing but underestimated twins'.

This CDR3 has 16 residues. Germline V CDR1 and CDR2: DFQATT, SNEGSKA (reference sequence). Trimming left V 0 bases short and J 3 bases short, with 14 bases between. The TCR sequence derives from a man aged 50 or older in good health. The chain joins TRBV20-1 to TRBJ2-2; D possibly corresponds to TRBD1 (6 bases). Sequenced: naive T cells sorted from blood. The CDR3 loop reads CSARDSRQVDTGELFF. The CDR3 nucleotides are TGCAGTGCTAGAGATTCCCGACAGGTGGACACCGGGGAGCTGTTTTTT.